Below, 5 T cell receptor beta chains from the same sample are listed, as sequenced in a study of T cells after yellow fever vaccination. Each CDR3 protein gets one entry after TCRdb re-called the 5' RACE reads with MiXCR. The sample records approximately 110,000 distinct CDR3 sequences, under 8% being singletons. Sequenced material: CD4+ T cells sorted from PBMCs, taken approximately 11 days after the first yellow fever vaccination. The receptors originated from a man aged 18 to 29 who received the YFV17D yellow fever vaccine.

At least ten counts were recorded for this clonotype. This chain uses TRBV7-2 with TRBJ2-7, with D hard to call. V gave up 3 bases and J gave up 2 bases, with 8 bases separating them. The germline V gene encodes CDR1 SGHTA and CDR2 FQGNSA. The CDR3 runs 13 residues. The DNA of the CDR3 is TGTGCCAGCAGCTTCACCACAGCCTACGAGCAGTACGTC. This gives the protein CASSFTTAYEQYV.

This clonotype occurred many times. The genes are TRBV7-2 and TRBJ2-5; TRBD1 agrees at 8 bases. J was trimmed by 4 bases and V by 6 bases; bases with no gene match: 7. Per germline, CDR1 SGHTA and CDR2 FQGNSA. This CDR3 region has 14 residues. This CDR3 is CASSRQGWGETQYF. CDR3 nucleotides: TGTGCCAGCAGTAGACAGGGGTGGGGAGAGACCCAGTACTTC. The full variable domain, rest sourced from reference TRBV7-2 and TRBJ2-5, is GAGVSQSPSNKVTEKGKDVELRCDPISGHTALYWYRQSLGQGLEFLIYFQGNSAPDKSGLPSDRFSAERTGGSVSTLTIQRTQQEDSAVYLCASSRQGWGETQYFGPGTRLLVL.

Notes on this clonotype: This may stem from a read error, because a much larger clone lies one nucleotide away. V usage is TRBV5-4 and J usage is TRBJ2-3; 9 bases map to TRBD2. Germline V CDR1 and CDR2: SGHNT, YYREEE (reference sequence). The length of the CDR3 is 16 residues. The CDR3 DNA reads as TGTGCCAGCAGTTCCCCGGGCGGGGGGGCCAGAGATACGCTGTATTTT. Translation: CASSSPGGGARDTLYF.

This clonotype was seen repeatedly, ten times or more. The CDR3 nucleotides read TGTGCCAGCAGCTTAGCCTTACTAGCGGGGGGGATCGCGGGTGAGCAGTTCTTC. It specifies CASSLALLAGGIAGEQFF. V is TRBV7-2 and J is TRBJ2-1, with TRBD2 matching over 13 bases. The CDR3 extends over 18 amino acids. The germline V gene has CDR1 SGHTA and CDR2 FQGNSA. The ends lost 0 bases at V and 9 bases at J; junction bases unmatched: 11.

Turning to this clonotype: Since a much larger clone is just one base distant, this may be a read error. The genes are TRBV5-1 and TRBJ2-5, with TRBD2 matching over 9 bases. With 2 bases clipped from V and 5 bases from J, the junction kept 7 bases outside the gene matches. The germline CDR1 and CDR2 sequences are SGHRS and YFSETQ. This CDR3 region has 15 residues. CDR3 sequence reads: CASSLIAGAWETQYF. The CDR3 DNA is TGCGCCAGCAGCTTAATAGCGGGGGCCTGGGAGACCCAGTACTTC.